This TCR beta chain was sequenced during a study of blood T cell repertoires in COVID-19. The wider study: From T cells, B-cell-depleted T cells, or PBMCs came the material, which was cDNA or gDNA.

This table comes from immunoSEQ multiplex PCR, and its TCRdb copy is limited to in-frame clones, with some not included. The sample has about 380,000 clones; 81% are singletons. The CDR3 runs to 11 residues. The V end was cut by 3 bases, the J end by 7 bases, with 4 bases between. The sequencing input was peripheral blood. The chain has TRBV12-3 or TRBV12-4 and TRBJ1-3; D gene ambiguous. The TCR was taken from a human donor with acute or convalescent COVID-19. The donor label of this sample is uncertain. In nucleotides, the CDR3 is TGTGCCAGCAGTTTCCGGAACACCATATATTTT. This encodes CASSFRNTIYF.